The 29 T cell receptor beta chains in this list originate from one sample, sequenced in a study of blood T cell repertoires in COVID-19. The repertoire was sequenced with immunoSEQ multiplex PCR; TCRdb's copy has only in-frame clones and lacks some. The sample lists 140,000 to 150,000 clones, under 90% occurring once. The sequenced material came from peripheral blood. These receptors came from a human donor in a cohort sampled during active COVID-19.

This rearrangement joins TRBV6-2 or TRBV6-3 to TRBJ1-1; D is undetermined. Trimming pared 5 bases from V and 6 bases from J, leaving 22 bases between. Germline-derived CDR1 and CDR2 are MNHEY and SVGEGT. This CDR3 has 16 residues. CDR3 coding DNA: TGTGCCAGCAGTCTACTAAACTTCTACGACCGTCCTGAAGCTTTCTTT. It is translated as CASSLLNFYDRPEAFF.

The chain employs TRBV18 and TRBJ1-1; no firm D call. The CDR3 has 14 amino acids. Germline V gene lookup returns CDR1 KGHSH and CDR2 LQKENI. Trimming left V 3 bases short and J 0 bases short, with 8 bases between. CDR3 in amino acids: CASSPGGMNTEAFF. DNA for the CDR3: TGTGCCAGCTCACCCGGCGGGATGAACACTGAAGCTTTCTTT.

The chain joins TRBV19 to TRBJ2-7; weak D call: TRBD2 (5 bases). Trimming shortened V by 3 bases and J by 0 bases, and 9 bases separated the two germline ends. The CDR3 is 14 residues long. CDR1 is LNHDA, CDR2 SQIVND, per germline (reference sequence). The chain's CDR3 is CASSIMGSSYEQYF. The CDR3 bases are TGTGCCAGTAGTATCATGGGGAGCTCCTACGAGCAGTACTTC. The full variable domain, its missing parts supplied by reference TRBV19 and TRBJ2-7, is DGGITQSPKYLFRKEGQNVTLSCEQNLNHDAMYWYRQDPGQGLRLIYYSQIVNDFQKGDIAEGYSVSREKKESFPLTVTSAQKNPTAFYLCASSIMGSSYEQYFGPGTRLTVT.

This sequence joins TRBV3-1 (or the pseudogene TRBV3-2) and TRBJ1-1; D is perhaps TRBD1 (6 bases). V was pared by 5 bases and J by 2 bases, with 18 bases between. The CDR3 is made up of 16 amino acids. Germline CDR1 is LGHDT and CDR2 is YNNKEL (reference sequence). Here the CDR3 DNA reads TGTGCCAGCAGCTGGGACGGGGGGACACAAAACACTGAAGCTTTCTTT. Protein product: CASSWDGGTQNTEAFF.

The CDR3 region is CASSTPNQPQHF. Written as DNA, the CDR3 is TGTGCCAGTTCGACACCGAATCAGCCCCAGCATTTT. The gene calls are TRBV19 and TRBJ1-5; D is ambiguous. V was pared by 8 bases and J by 4 bases, with 9 bases between. The germline CDR1 and CDR2 sequences are LNHDA and SQIVND (reference sequence). The CDR3 sequence is 12 residues long.

This rearrangement joins TRBV14 to TRBJ1-2; TRBD1 aligns across 7 bases. The germline CDR1 and CDR2 sequences are SGHDN and FVKESK. This CDR3 region has 15 residues. V was pared by 4 bases and J by 3 bases, with 8 bases of the junction left unmatched. DNA of the CDR3: TGTGCCAGCAGCCTCTATATCGGGACAGACTATGGCTACACCTTC. It yields the protein CASSLYIGTDYGYTF.

The chain is built from TRBV19 and TRBJ2-3; 9 nucleotides agree with TRBD2. Germline V gene lookup returns CDR1 LNHDA and CDR2 SQIVND (reference sequence). V was clipped by 0 bases and J by 1 base; unmatched bases: 5. The length of the CDR3 is 17 residues. This CDR3 is CASSIDSWTSGTDTQYF. As DNA, the CDR3 is TGTGCCAGTAGTATAGATAGTTGGACTAGCGGCACAGATACGCAGTATTTT.

The V and J genes are TRBV4-3 and TRBJ1-6; D gene uncertain. Trimming shortened V by 3 bases and J by 9 bases, and 9 bases separated the two germline ends. There are 13 residues in the CDR3. Germline CDR1 is LGHNA and CDR2 is YSLEER. CDR3: CASSQEVPSPLHF. CDR3 DNA sequence: TGCGCCAGCAGCCAGGAGGTCCCTTCACCCCTCCACTTT.

CDR3 nucleotides: TGTGCCAGCTCACCCCCCACAGGGGAAAATTCACCCCTCCACTTT. It yields the protein CASSPPTGENSPLHF. V gene TRBV18 combines with J gene TRBJ1-6; 7 nucleotides line up with TRBD1. The V gene end was trimmed by 3 bases and the J gene end by 7 bases; junction bases not matched to a gene: 6. The CDR3 sequence is 15 residues long. Germline CDR1 KGHSH, CDR2 LQKENI.

The chain links TRBV10-3 to TRBJ2-3, with TRBD2 identical over 10 bases. Germline CDR1 ENHRY, CDR2 SYGVKD. J was trimmed by 2 bases and V by 4 bases; bases with no gene match: 6. This CDR3 region has 16 residues. This CDR3 reads CAISGTSGDSTDTQYF. The CDR3 DNA reads as TGTGCCATCAGTGGGACTAGCGGCGATTCCACAGATACGCAGTATTTT.

This clone was seen a handful of times. Here the CDR3 DNA reads TGTGCCAGCAGCTTGGACACCTCCCGCTACGAGCAGTACTTC. Translating it yields CASSLDTSRYEQYF. The V call is TRBV11-3, the J call TRBJ2-7, with D possibly being TRBD1 (5 bases). Looked up from germline, CDR1 is SGHNT and CDR2 is YENEEA. This CDR3 region has 14 residues. Between the trimmed V and J ends, which lost 3 bases and 3 bases, there was a span of 12 bases.

A single count supports this clone. The rearrangement uses TRBV9 and TRBJ1-6; D may be TRBD1 (5 bases). This CDR3 is 16 amino acids long. V was pared by 0 bases and J by 5 bases, with 12 bases between. CDR1 SGDLS and CDR2 YYNGEE come from the germline V gene. DNA of the CDR3: TGTGCCAGCAGCGTAGGAGGGAGGGGTGATAATTCACCCCTCCACTTT. Residues: CASSVGGRGDNSPLHF.

This chain joins TRBV15 and TRBJ2-1; D might be TRBD2 (7 bases). V shed 5 bases and J shed 2 bases, with 19 bases lying between them. This CDR3 is built from 17 residues. The germline gives CDR1 LNHNV, CDR2 YYDKDF (reference sequence). The CDR3 DNA sequence: TGTGCCACCAGCCGCTGGGGGGGGGCAGCTGCCTACAATGAGCAGTTCTTC. It specifies CATSRWGGAAAYNEQFF.

The rearrangement joins TRBV19 to TRBJ1-2; D possibly corresponds to TRBD1 (5 bases). V was cut by 8 bases and J by 5 bases, with 12 bases left in between. The length of the CDR3 is 12 residues. The germline gives CDR1 LNHDA, CDR2 SQIVND (reference sequence). The CDR3 loop reads CASLQEPYGYTF. The CDR3 nucleotides are TGTGCCAGTCTACAGGAACCTTATGGCTACACCTTC.

The chain links TRBV5-4 to TRBJ1-1; TRBD1 matches at 8 bases. The CDR3 spans 15 residues. V trimming: 0 bases; J trimming: 3 bases; junction bases outside the gene matches: 4. Germline CDR1 SGHNT, CDR2 YYREEE (reference sequence). The CDR3 sequence is CASSLAPGQDTEAFF. CDR3 DNA sequence: TGTGCCAGCAGCTTGGCCCCGGGACAGGACACTGAAGCTTTCTTT.

This rearrangement joins TRBV28 to TRBJ2-5; 7 nucleotides agree with TRBD2. The germline CDR1 and CDR2 sequences are MDHEN and SYDVKM. The CDR3 is 12 amino acids. Trimming at V came to 3 bases and at J to 5 bases, leaving 0 bases not matched to a gene. The CDR3 sequence: CASSFGGETQYF. As DNA, the CDR3 is TGTGCCAGCAGTTTCGGGGGGGAGACCCAGTACTTC.

This chain connects TRBV18 to TRBJ1-2; D unresolved. Germline-derived CDR1 and CDR2 are KGHSH and LQKENI. CDR3 size: 14 residues. Trimming took off 3 bases at V and 2 bases at J, with 10 bases between the two ends. The CDR3 loop is CASSPQNENYGYTF. Here the CDR3 DNA reads TGTGCCAGCTCACCCCAGAACGAAAACTATGGCTACACCTTC.

This clone was recorded a few times. The chain recombines TRBV7-9 with TRBJ2-3; D is undetermined. The ends were cut back, 5 bases at V and 0 bases at J, with 9 bases in the middle. Germline V lookup: CDR1 SEHNR, CDR2 FQNEAQ (reference sequence). This CDR3 is 14 amino acids long. CDR3 residues: CASSQSFSTDTQYF. Written as DNA, the CDR3 is TGTGCCAGCAGCCAGTCCTTTAGCACAGATACGCAGTATTTT.

This clone was seen just once. This sequence joins TRBV5-1 and TRBJ2-7; 9 bases match TRBD1. This CDR3 has 13 amino acids. With V trimmed by 9 bases and J by 3 bases, 7 bases remained unmatched. Germline V CDR1 and CDR2: SGHRS, YFSETQ. The CDR3 sequence: CATARDRVYEQYF. For the CDR3, the DNA is TGCGCCACCGCGCGGGACAGGGTCTACGAGCAGTACTTC.

This sequence joins TRBV7-2 and TRBJ2-7, with D possibly TRBD1 on 6 matching bases. Germline CDR1 SGHTA, CDR2 FQGNSA. Between the trimmed V and J ends, which lost 4 bases and 0 bases, there was a span of 10 bases. This CDR3 spans 14 amino acids. The CDR3 DNA reads as TGTGCCAGCAGCTCGGACAGTAGCTCCTACGAGCAGTACTTC. It yields the protein CASSSDSSSYEQYF.

This clone was seen only a few times. The chain joins TRBV19 to TRBJ1-2, with a tentative D call TRBD1 (5 bases). Trimming stripped 7 bases from V and 2 bases from J, with 14 bases between. CDR1 is LNHDA, CDR2 SQIVND, per germline (reference sequence). The CDR3 covers 14 residues. This chain's CDR3 is CASTGGTTNYGYTF. DNA of the CDR3: TGTGCCAGTACCGGAGGGACCACGAACTATGGCTACACCTTC. Together with reference TRBV19 and TRBJ1-2, the CDR3 gives the full variable domain: DGGITQSPKYLFRKEGQNVTLSCEQNLNHDAMYWYRQDPGQGLRLIYYSQIVNDFQKGDIAEGYSVSREKKESFPLTVTSAQKNPTAFYLCASTGGTTNYGYTFGSGTRLTVV.

The chain combines TRBV5-1 with TRBJ1-1, with 7 bases identical to TRBD1. Per germline, CDR1 SGHRS and CDR2 YFSETQ. The CDR3 is 15 residues long. V lost 2 bases to trimming and J lost 4 bases; unmatched junction nucleotides: 8. CDR3 loop: CASSLREGARTEAFF. The CDR3, as DNA: TGCGCCAGCAGCTTACGGGAGGGGGCGCGCACTGAAGCTTTCTTT. Variable domain in full (rest from reference TRBV5-1 and TRBJ1-1): KAGVTQTPRYLIKTRGQQVTLSCSPISGHRSVSWYQQTPGQGLQFLFEYFSETQRNKGNFPGRFSGRQFSNSRSEMNVSTLELGDSALYLCASSLREGARTEAFFGQGTRLTVV.

The chain joins TRBV7-9 to TRBJ2-7; no definite D call. V shed 1 base and J shed 5 bases, with 18 bases lying between them. The CDR3 length is 16 residues. The V gene's germline CDR1 is SEHNR and CDR2 FQNEAQ (reference sequence). This CDR3 reads CASSLGVGYGSHEQYF. CDR3 DNA: TGTGCCAGCAGCTTAGGAGTAGGATACGGGTCCCACGAGCAGTACTTC.

This clone was seen only a few times. The chain combines TRBV10-3 with TRBJ2-2, with D perhaps matching TRBD1 (5 bases). The CDR3 spans 13 residues. V was trimmed by 6 bases and J by 6 bases, leaving 11 bases between them. Germline assignment: CDR1 ENHRY and CDR2 SYGVKD. In DNA, the CDR3 is TGTGCCATCAGACCCAGGGTAGCCGGGGAGCTGTTTTTT. Protein product: CAIRPRVAGELFF.

This clone was observed a few times. The chain carries TRBV7-8 and TRBJ1-1; tentatively, D is TRBD1 (5 bases). The V end lost 5 bases, the J end lost 11 bases, and 15 bases lay between the germline ends. This CDR3 has 12 residues. Germline V gene lookup returns CDR1 SGHVS and CDR2 FQNEAQ. The DNA for the CDR3 is TGTGCCAGCAGCCCGGACACGGGAGAGGCTTTCTTT. This sequence encodes CASSPDTGEAFF.

This chain connects TRBV27 to TRBJ2-3; TRBD2 is a possible D gene (7 bases). V was clipped by 2 bases and J by 4 bases, with 10 bases between them. Germline-derived CDR1 and CDR2 are MNHEY and SMNVEV (reference sequence). CDR3 length: 14 residues. The CDR3 DNA reads TGTGCCAGCAGTTTAGTGGGGGGGCCAGATACGCAGTATTTT. It codes for CASSLVGGPDTQYF.

The gene calls are TRBV7-8 and TRBJ1-3, with 7 positions matching TRBD1. From germline, CDR1 is SGHVS and CDR2 FQNEAQ. This CDR3 contains 16 residues. The trim removed 5 bases at V and 0 bases at J, leaving 7 bases unmatched. The CDR3 DNA reads as TGTGCCAGCAGCCCGGGACAGTTTAGCTCTGGAAACACCATATATTTT. This gives the protein CASSPGQFSSGNTIYF.

The table lists this clone with a few counts. V gene TRBV5-4 combines with J gene TRBJ1-4; 8 nucleotides agree with TRBD1. Germline loops: CDR1 SGHNT, CDR2 YYREEE (reference sequence). The V segment lost 3 bases and the J segment 4 bases; nucleotides outside the gene matches: 2. This CDR3 has 14 residues. In nucleotides, the CDR3 is TGTGCCAGCAGCTGGACAGGGATTAATGAAAAACTGTTTTTT. Its translation is CASSWTGINEKLFF.

The chain combines TRBV7-8 with TRBJ2-3, with TRBD2 matching over 9 bases. The CDR3 loop spans 19 amino acids. CDR1 is SGHVS, CDR2 FQNEAQ, per germline. V was pared by 1 base and J by 1 base, with 12 bases of the junction left unmatched. The CDR3 DNA reads as TGTGCCAGCAGCTTAGTAAGTCTAGCGGGGTTCCCGGGCACAGATACGCAGTATTTT. Translated, it gives CASSLVSLAGFPGTDTQYF. Complete variable domain (other parts from reference TRBV7-8 and TRBJ2-3): GAGVSQSPRYKVAKRGQDVALRCDPISGHVSLFWYQQALGQGPEFLTYFQNEAQLDKSGLPSDRFFAERPEGSVSTLKIQRTQQEDSAVYLCASSLVSLAGFPGTDTQYFGPGTRLTVL.